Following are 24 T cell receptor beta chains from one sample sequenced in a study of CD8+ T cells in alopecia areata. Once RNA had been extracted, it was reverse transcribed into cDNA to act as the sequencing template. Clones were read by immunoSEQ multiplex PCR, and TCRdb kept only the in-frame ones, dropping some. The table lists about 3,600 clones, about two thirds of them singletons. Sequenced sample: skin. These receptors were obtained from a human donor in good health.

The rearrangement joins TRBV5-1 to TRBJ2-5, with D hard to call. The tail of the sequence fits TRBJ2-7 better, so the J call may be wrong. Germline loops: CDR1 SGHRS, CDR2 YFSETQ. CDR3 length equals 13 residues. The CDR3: CASSLEAGYEQYF. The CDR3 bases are TGCGCCAGCAGCTTGGAAGCCGGGTACGAGCAGTACTTC.

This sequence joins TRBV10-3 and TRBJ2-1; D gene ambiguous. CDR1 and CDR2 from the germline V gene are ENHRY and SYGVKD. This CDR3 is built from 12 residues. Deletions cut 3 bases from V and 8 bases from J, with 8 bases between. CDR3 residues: CAISDTHYEQFF. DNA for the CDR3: TGTGCCATCAGTGATACGCATTATGAGCAGTTCTTC.

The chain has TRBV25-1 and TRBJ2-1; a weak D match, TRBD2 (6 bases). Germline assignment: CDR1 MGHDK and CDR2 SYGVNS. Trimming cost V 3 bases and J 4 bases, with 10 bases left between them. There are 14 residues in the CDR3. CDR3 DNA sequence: TGTGCCAGCAGTGAGGAAGGGACTTACAATGAGCAGTTCTTC. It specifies CASSEEGTYNEQFF. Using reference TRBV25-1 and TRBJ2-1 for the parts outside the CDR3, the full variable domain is EADIYQTPRYLVIGTGKKITLECSQTMGHDKMYWYQQDPGMELHLIHYSYGVNSTEKGDLSSESTVSRIRTEHFPLTLESARPSHTSQYLCASSEEGTYNEQFFGPGTRLTVL.

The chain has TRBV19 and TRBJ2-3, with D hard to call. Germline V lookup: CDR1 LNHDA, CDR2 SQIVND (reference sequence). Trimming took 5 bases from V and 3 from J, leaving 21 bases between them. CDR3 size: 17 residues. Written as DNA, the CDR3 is TGTGCCAGTAGTGATTGGGCCCTTAGTAGGGTGACAGATACGCAGTATTTT. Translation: CASSDWALSRVTDTQYF. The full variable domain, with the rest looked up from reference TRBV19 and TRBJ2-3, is DGGITQSPKYLFRKEGQNVTLSCEQNLNHDAMYWYRQDPGQGLRLIYYSQIVNDFQKGDIAEGYSVSREKKESFPLTVTSAQKNPTAFYLCASSDWALSRVTDTQYFGPGTRLTVL.

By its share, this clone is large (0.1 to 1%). The CDR3 reads CASSPGGAWTDTQYF. CDR3 in DNA: TGTGCCAGCAGTCCCGGGGGGGCATGGACAGATACGCAGTATTTT. The chain carries TRBV6-6 and TRBJ2-3, with 8 bases aligning to TRBD2. Germline V gives CDR1 MNHNY, CDR2 SVGAGI (reference sequence). The CDR3 runs 15 residues. V gave up 5 bases and J gave up 3 bases; unmatched junction bases: 7.

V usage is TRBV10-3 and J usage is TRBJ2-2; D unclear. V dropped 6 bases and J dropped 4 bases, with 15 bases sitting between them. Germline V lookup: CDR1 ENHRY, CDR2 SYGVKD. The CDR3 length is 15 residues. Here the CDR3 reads CAISARADLTGELFF. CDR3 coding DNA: TGTGCCATCAGCGCCCGGGCCGACCTCACCGGGGAGCTGTTTTTT.

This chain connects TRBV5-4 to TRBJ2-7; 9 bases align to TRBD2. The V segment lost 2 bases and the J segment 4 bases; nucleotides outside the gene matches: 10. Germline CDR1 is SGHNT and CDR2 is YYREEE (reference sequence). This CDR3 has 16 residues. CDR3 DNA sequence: TGTGCCAGCAGCTTTGATCAGCGGGGGGTTATTTACGAGCAGTACTTC. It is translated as CASSFDQRGVIYEQYF.

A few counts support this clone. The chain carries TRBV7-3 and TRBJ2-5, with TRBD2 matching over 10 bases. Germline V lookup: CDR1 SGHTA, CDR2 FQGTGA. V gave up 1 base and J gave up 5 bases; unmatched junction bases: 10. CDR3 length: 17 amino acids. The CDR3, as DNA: TGTGCCAGCAGCTTAAGTTCGGCTAGCGGGGGCAGGGAGACCCAGTACTTC. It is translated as CASSLSSASGGRETQYF.

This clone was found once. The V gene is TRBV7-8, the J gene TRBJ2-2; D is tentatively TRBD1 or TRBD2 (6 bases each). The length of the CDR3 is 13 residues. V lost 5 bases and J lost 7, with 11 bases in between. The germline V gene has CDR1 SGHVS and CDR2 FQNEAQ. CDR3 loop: CASSDGGYGELFF. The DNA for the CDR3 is TGTGCCAGCAGCGACGGGGGCTACGGGGAGCTGTTTTTT.

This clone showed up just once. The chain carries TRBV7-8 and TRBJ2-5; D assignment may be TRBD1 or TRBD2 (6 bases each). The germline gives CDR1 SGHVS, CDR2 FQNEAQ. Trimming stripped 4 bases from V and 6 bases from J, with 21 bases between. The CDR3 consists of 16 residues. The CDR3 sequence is CASSSGTGAPRQTQYF. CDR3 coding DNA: TGTGCCAGCAGCTCTGGGACGGGGGCTCCCAGGCAGACCCAGTACTTC.

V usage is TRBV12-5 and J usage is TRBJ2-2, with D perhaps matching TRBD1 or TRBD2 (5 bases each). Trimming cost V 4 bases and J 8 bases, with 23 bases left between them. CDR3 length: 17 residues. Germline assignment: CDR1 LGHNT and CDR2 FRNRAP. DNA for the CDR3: TGTGCTAGTGGTTCTGCTTTGGGACGGACTTCAGGGGGGGAGCTGTTTTTT. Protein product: CASGSALGRTSGGELFF.

CDR3 in DNA: TGTGCCAGTAGTATGACAGGGATCACCTATAATTCACCCCTCCACTTT. This codes for CASSMTGITYNSPLHF. The V call is TRBV19, the J call TRBJ1-6; 7 nucleotides match TRBD1. Germline assignment: CDR1 LNHDA and CDR2 SQIVND (reference sequence). V lost 3 bases, J lost 2 bases, and 4 bases stayed unmatched. This CDR3 contains 16 residues. Based on the CDR3 plus reference TRBV19 and TRBJ1-6, the full variable domain is DGGITQSPKYLFRKEGQNVTLSCEQNLNHDAMYWYRQDPGQGLRLIYYSQIVNDFQKGDIAEGYSVSREKKESFPLTVTSAQKNPTAFYLCASSMTGITYNSPLHFGNGTRLTVT.

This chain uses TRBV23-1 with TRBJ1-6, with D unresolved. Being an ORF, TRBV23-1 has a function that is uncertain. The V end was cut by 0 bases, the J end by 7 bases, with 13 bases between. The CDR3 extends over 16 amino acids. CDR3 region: CASSQSERVLNSPLHF. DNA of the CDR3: TGCGCCAGCAGTCAATCGGAAAGGGTCTTGAATTCACCCCTCCACTTT.

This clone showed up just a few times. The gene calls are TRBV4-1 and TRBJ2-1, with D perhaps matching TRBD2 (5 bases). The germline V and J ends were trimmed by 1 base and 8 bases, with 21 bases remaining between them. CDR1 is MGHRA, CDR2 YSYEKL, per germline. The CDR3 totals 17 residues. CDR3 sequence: CASSQVDLGLSYDEQFF. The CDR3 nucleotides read TGCGCCAGCAGCCAAGTGGACTTGGGGTTGTCGTACGATGAGCAGTTCTTC.

CDR3 sequence (DNA): TGTGCCAGCAGCACACCACAGGGGTTTGGCACCGGGGAGCTGTTTTTT. This encodes CASSTPQGFGTGELFF. The chain couples TRBV5-5 to TRBJ2-2, with 7 bases that match TRBD1. CDR3 length: 16 residues. Germline V gene data show CDR1 as SGHKS and CDR2 as YYEKEE (reference sequence). V was clipped by 4 bases and J by 4 bases; unmatched bases: 10.

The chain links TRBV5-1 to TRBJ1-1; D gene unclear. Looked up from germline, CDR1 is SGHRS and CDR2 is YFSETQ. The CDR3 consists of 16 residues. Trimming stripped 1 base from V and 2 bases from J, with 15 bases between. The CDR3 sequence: CASSLIGNTPNTEAFF. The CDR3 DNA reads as TGCGCCAGCAGCTTGATCGGAAATACTCCCAACACTGAAGCTTTCTTT.

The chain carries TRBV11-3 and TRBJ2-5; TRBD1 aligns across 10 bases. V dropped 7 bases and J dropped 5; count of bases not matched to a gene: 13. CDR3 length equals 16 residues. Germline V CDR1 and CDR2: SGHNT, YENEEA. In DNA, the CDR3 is TGTGCCAGCACCAATGGGGACAGGGGAAGTTGGGAGACCCAGTACTTC. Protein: CASTNGDRGSWETQYF.

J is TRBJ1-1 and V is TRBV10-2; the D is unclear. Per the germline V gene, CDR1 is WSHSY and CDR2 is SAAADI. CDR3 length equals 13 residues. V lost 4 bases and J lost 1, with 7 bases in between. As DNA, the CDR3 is TGCGCCAGCAGTGTGGACGGGAACACTGAAGCTTTCTTT. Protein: CASSVDGNTEAFF.

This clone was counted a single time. CDR3 sequence reads: CASSEGVDRGFYGYTF. The CDR3 DNA reads TGTGCCAGCAGTGAAGGAGTCGACAGGGGGTTTTATGGCTACACCTTC. The chain is built from TRBV6-1 and TRBJ1-2; TRBD1 matches at 9 bases. J gave up 5 bases and V 1 base, and 8 bases lay outside the gene matches. The CDR3 has 16 amino acids. Germline values: CDR1 MNHNS, CDR2 SASEGT.

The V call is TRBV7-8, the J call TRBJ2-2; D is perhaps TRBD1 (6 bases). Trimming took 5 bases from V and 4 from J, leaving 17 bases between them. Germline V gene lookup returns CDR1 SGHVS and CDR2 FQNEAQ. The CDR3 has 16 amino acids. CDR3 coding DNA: TGTGCCAGCAGCCGCTTAACAGGGTCCCCCACCGGGGAGCTGTTTTTT. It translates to CASSRLTGSPTGELFF.

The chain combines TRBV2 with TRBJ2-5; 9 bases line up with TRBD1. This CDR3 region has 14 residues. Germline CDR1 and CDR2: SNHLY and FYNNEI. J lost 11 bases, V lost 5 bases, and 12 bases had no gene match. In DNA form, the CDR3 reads TGTGCCAGCAGTAAACAGGGGGCGCCACGAGAGCAGTACTTC. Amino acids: CASSKQGAPREQYF.

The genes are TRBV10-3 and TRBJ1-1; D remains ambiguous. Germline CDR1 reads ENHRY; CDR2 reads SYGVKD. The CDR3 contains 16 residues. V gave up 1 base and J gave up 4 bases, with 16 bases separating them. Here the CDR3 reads CAISEFGRGSGTEAFF. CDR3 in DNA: TGTGCCATCAGTGAGTTCGGTCGCGGGTCCGGCACTGAAGCTTTCTTT.

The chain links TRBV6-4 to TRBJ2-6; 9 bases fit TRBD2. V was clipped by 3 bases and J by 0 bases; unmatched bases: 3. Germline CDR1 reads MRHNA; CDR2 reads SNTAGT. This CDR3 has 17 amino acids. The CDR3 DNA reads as TGTGCCAGCAGTGAGCGCGGGGGGGGCTCTGGGGCCAACGTCCTGACTTTC. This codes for CASSERGGGSGANVLTF.

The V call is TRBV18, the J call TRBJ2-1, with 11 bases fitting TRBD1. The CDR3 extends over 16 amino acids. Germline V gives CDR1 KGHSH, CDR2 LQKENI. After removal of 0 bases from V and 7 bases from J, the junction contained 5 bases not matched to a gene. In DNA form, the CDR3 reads TGTGCCAGCTCACCACCACTAGGGACAGGGGGAAATGAGCAGTTCTTC. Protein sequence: CASSPPLGTGGNEQFF.